One sample yielded the 24 T cell receptor beta chains listed below, sequenced in a study of blood T cell repertoires in COVID-19. Clones were read by immunoSEQ multiplex PCR, and TCRdb kept only the in-frame ones, dropping some. The table has around 300,000 clones, about 90% seen once. Material for sequencing was peripheral blood. These receptors were taken from a woman aged 40 to 50 with COVID-19, enrolled during active disease.

This chain uses TRBV29-1 with TRBJ1-4; 12 nucleotides agree with TRBD1. Germline-derived CDR1 and CDR2 are SQVTM and ANQGSEA. CDR3 size: 16 residues. V shed 7 bases and J 8 bases; nucleotides not matched to a gene: 14. The DNA of the CDR3 is TGCAGCGCTACGGGGACAGGGGGCGCCTCGAACGAAAAACTGTTTTTT. This codes for CSATGTGGASNEKLFF.

The V call is TRBV27, the J call TRBJ2-1, with 8 nucleotides matching TRBD2. After removal of 7 bases from V and 7 bases from J, the junction contained 9 bases not matched to a gene. CDR3 size: 14 residues. Germline-derived CDR1 and CDR2 are MNHEY and SMNVEV (reference sequence). The CDR3, as DNA: TGTGCCAGCACCAGCGGGAGCCCCGGGAATGAGCAGTTCTTC. Amino acid sequence: CASTSGSPGNEQFF.

This sequence joins TRBV28 and TRBJ2-7; D might be TRBD1 (6 bases). Germline assignment: CDR1 MDHEN and CDR2 SYDVKM. The CDR3 contains 14 residues. The V gene lost 2 bases and the J gene lost 3 bases, with 11 bases spanning the gap. The CDR3, as DNA: TGTGCCAGCAGTTTACTCCAGGGGAACTACGAGCAGTACTTC. This encodes CASSLLQGNYEQYF.

This chain uses TRBV7-9 with TRBJ1-2, with TRBD1 matching over 7 bases. Germline V CDR1 and CDR2: SEHNR, FQNEAQ (reference sequence). The CDR3 is made up of 14 amino acids. V dropped 5 bases and J dropped 4; count of bases not matched to a gene: 7. CDR3 amino acids: CASSPQGQSYGYTF. CDR3 sequence (DNA): TGTGCCAGCAGCCCCCAGGGACAGAGCTATGGCTACACCTTC.

The chain uses TRBV28 and TRBJ2-5; D possibly corresponds to TRBD2 (6 bases). V was shortened by 4 bases and J by 1 base, with 16 bases between the two germline ends. There are 16 residues in the CDR3. Germline V lookup: CDR1 MDHEN, CDR2 SYDVKM. The CDR3 sequence: CASSSERAQLQETQYF. As DNA, the CDR3 is TGTGCCAGCAGTTCCGAGCGGGCCCAACTCCAAGAGACCCAGTACTTC.

J is TRBJ1-1 and V is TRBV29-1, with D perhaps TRBD1 (6 bases). The CDR3 spans 10 residues. V gave up 4 bases and J gave up 12 bases, with 12 bases separating them. Germline assignment: CDR1 SQVTM and CDR2 ANQGSEA. The CDR3 here is CSVVSRGSFF. CDR3 bases: TGCAGCGTTGTCAGCAGGGGATCTTTCTTT.

The chain recombines TRBV30 with TRBJ2-5, with TRBD2 identical over 9 bases. CDR3 size: 14 residues. Trimming at V came to 3 bases and at J to 5 bases, leaving 7 bases not matched to a gene. The germline V gene encodes CDR1 GTSNPN and CDR2 SVGIG (reference sequence). CDR3 sequence (DNA): TGTGCCTGGAGCCCTAGCGGGACGGGGGAGACCCAGTACTTC. Encoded protein: CAWSPSGTGETQYF. The full variable domain, completed using reference TRBV30 and TRBJ2-5, is SQTIHQWPATLVQPVGSPLSLECTVEGTSNPNLYWYRQAAGRGLQLLFYSVGIGQISSEVPQNLSASRPQDRQFILSSKKLLLSDSGFYLCAWSPSGTGETQYFGPGTRLLVL.

The V call is TRBV12-3 or TRBV12-4, the J call TRBJ2-7; D uncertain. This CDR3 has 12 amino acids. V was shortened by 5 bases and J by 4 bases, with 9 bases between the two germline ends. CDR3 in amino acids: CASSQVEYEQYF. The DNA for the CDR3 is TGTGCCAGCAGTCAGGTAGAATACGAGCAGTACTTC.

This chain links TRBV28 with TRBJ2-5; unclear D gene. CDR1 is MDHEN, CDR2 SYDVKM, per germline. With 5 bases removed from V and 5 bases from J, the gap between germline ends came to 9 bases. This CDR3 is built from 12 residues. CDR3 sequence reads: CASSPPEETQYF. The DNA of the CDR3 is TGTGCCAGCAGTCCACCCGAGGAGACCCAGTACTTC.

The chain links TRBV7-6 to TRBJ2-1, with unresolved D. Trimming shortened V by 0 bases and J by 8 bases, and 11 bases separated the two germline ends. Germline V gene sequence: CDR1 SGHVS, CDR2 FNYEAQ. The CDR3 runs 14 residues. The CDR3 sequence is CASSLAQGVYEQFF. In nucleotides, the CDR3 is TGTGCCAGCAGCTTAGCTCAAGGAGTATATGAGCAGTTCTTC. Filled out from reference TRBV7-6 and TRBJ2-1, the complete variable domain reads GAGVSQSPRYKVTKRGQDVALRCDPISGHVSLYWYRQALGQGPEFLTYFNYEAQQDKSGLPNDRFSAERPEGSISTLTIQRTEQRDSAMYRCASSLAQGVYEQFFGPGTRLTVL.

The chain employs TRBV28 and TRBJ1-5; 9 bases are a match to TRBD1. V shed 7 bases, J shed 1 base, and the junction held 8 bases outside the gene matches. CDR3 length: 16 amino acids. Germline-derived CDR1 and CDR2 are MDHEN and SYDVKM. CDR3 sequence (DNA): TGTGCCAGCAACCGAGCGGACAGGGGAAGCAATCAGCCCCAGCATTTT. Translated: CASNRADRGSNQPQHF. The full variable domain, its missing parts supplied by reference TRBV28 and TRBJ1-5, is DVKVTQSSRYLVKRTGEKVFLECVQDMDHENMFWYRQDPGLGLRLIYFSYDVKMKEKGDIPEGYSVSREKKERFSLILESASTNQTSMYLCASNRADRGSNQPQHFGDGTRLSIL.

This chain links TRBV7-2 with TRBJ1-6; D may be TRBD1 (5 bases). Germline V CDR1 and CDR2: SGHTA, FQGNSA. The CDR3 totals 15 residues. Trimming removed 1 base from V and 8 bases from J, with 12 bases in between. CDR3 in DNA: TGTGCCAGCAGCTTAGTACTCAGGGTGGATTCACCCCTCCACTTT. Amino acid sequence: CASSLVLRVDSPLHF.

The rearrangement uses TRBV7-2 and TRBJ2-1; TRBD2 matches 9 bases. Germline CDR1 and CDR2: SGHTA and FQGNSA. The V and J ends lost 1 base and 4 bases, in that order; junction bases with no gene match: 8. CDR3 length equals 17 residues. The CDR3 protein is CASSLVLAGRAYNEQFF. The CDR3, as DNA: TGTGCCAGCAGCTTAGTCCTAGCGGGACGAGCATACAATGAGCAGTTCTTC.

The rearrangement links TRBV6-6 to TRBJ2-1; D might be TRBD2 (6 bases). This CDR3 has 14 amino acids. Germline V gene sequence: CDR1 MNHNY, CDR2 SVGAGI (reference sequence). V lost 6 bases and J 3 bases, leaving 12 bases between the germline ends. The CDR3 nucleotides read TGTGCCAGCAGATCGAGGACTATCTACAATGAGCAGTTCTTC. Its protein is CASRSRTIYNEQFF.

The V and J genes are TRBV28 and TRBJ2-1, with 13 nucleotides matching TRBD2. Trimming removed 5 bases from V and 4 bases from J; junction bases left unmatched: 11. Per the germline V gene, CDR1 is MDHEN and CDR2 is SYDVKM. The CDR3 totals 18 residues. Written as DNA, the CDR3 is TGTGCCAGCAGTACCAGGACTAGCGGGAGTATTCTTTACAATGAGCAGTTCTTC. Translated, it gives CASSTRTSGSILYNEQFF. The entire variable domain, with the rest obtained from reference TRBV28 and TRBJ2-1, is as follows: DVKVTQSSRYLVKRTGEKVFLECVQDMDHENMFWYRQDPGLGLRLIYFSYDVKMKEKGDIPEGYSVSREKKERFSLILESASTNQTSMYLCASSTRTSGSILYNEQFFGPGTRLTVL.

This chain joins TRBV4-3 and TRBJ1-1, with 7 positions matching TRBD1. V lost 4 bases and J lost 4; bases outside the gene matches: 6. This CDR3 spans 14 amino acids. Looked up from germline, CDR1 is LGHNA and CDR2 is YSLEER. CDR3 DNA sequence: TGCGCCAGCAGCCTCGGACAGGTCGGCACTGAAGCTTTCTTT. Amino acids: CASSLGQVGTEAFF.

The chain links TRBV2 to TRBJ2-7; 13 bases line up with TRBD2. The CDR3 consists of 15 residues. J was trimmed by 5 bases and V by 7 bases; bases with no gene match: 8. Germline V gene lookup returns CDR1 SNHLY and CDR2 FYNNEI. CDR3 residues: CASNKLAGGLHEQYF. For the CDR3, the DNA is TGTGCCAGCAACAAACTAGCGGGAGGGCTCCACGAGCAGTACTTC.

The rearrangement joins TRBV27 to TRBJ1-2; TRBD1 matches 10 bases. This CDR3 comprises 14 residues. J gave up 6 bases and V 3 bases, and 4 bases lay outside the gene matches. Germline CDR1 reads MNHEY; CDR2 reads SMNVEV (reference sequence). CDR3 sequence (DNA): TGTGCCAGCAGTTTTATCGGGACAGGGGATGGCTACACCTTC. It yields the protein CASSFIGTGDGYTF.

V usage is TRBV19 and J usage is TRBJ1-6; TRBD1 matches at 10 bases. The V gene end was trimmed by 6 bases and the J gene end by 0 bases; junction bases not matched to a gene: 8. The CDR3 has 18 residues. The V gene's germline CDR1 is LNHDA and CDR2 SQIVND (reference sequence). CDR3 residues: CASSSWTGGSSYNSPLHF. Here the CDR3 DNA reads TGTGCCAGTAGCAGCTGGACAGGGGGGAGCTCCTATAATTCACCCCTCCACTTT.

The chain recombines TRBV7-8 with TRBJ2-7, with 8 nucleotides matching TRBD2. This CDR3 has 15 amino acids. Germline V gene lookup returns CDR1 SGHVS and CDR2 FQNEAQ. J lost 1 base, V lost 3 bases, and 5 bases had no gene match. The CDR3 DNA sequence: TGTGCCAGCAGCTTCAGCGGGAGACTATCCTACGAGCAGTACTTC. Translated, it gives CASSFSGRLSYEQYF. Drawing the rest from reference TRBV7-8 and TRBJ2-7, the complete variable domain is GAGVSQSPRYKVAKRGQDVALRCDPISGHVSLFWYQQALGQGPEFLTYFQNEAQLDKSGLPSDRFFAERPEGSVSTLKIQRTQQEDSAVYLCASSFSGRLSYEQYFGPGTRLTVT.

The chain is built from TRBV19 and TRBJ1-1; 7 bases are a match to TRBD1. The ends lost 6 bases at V and 4 bases at J; junction bases unmatched: 11. The CDR3 is 15 amino acids. Germline CDR1 LNHDA, CDR2 SQIVND (reference sequence). CDR3 DNA sequence: TGTGCCAGTAGCCAACTGACAGGGAGGCTCACTGAAGCTTTCTTT. This codes for CASSQLTGRLTEAFF. Full variable domain (missing parts from reference TRBV19 and TRBJ1-1): DGGITQSPKYLFRKEGQNVTLSCEQNLNHDAMYWYRQDPGQGLRLIYYSQIVNDFQKGDIAEGYSVSREKKESFPLTVTSAQKNPTAFYLCASSQLTGRLTEAFFGQGTRLTVV.

This clone was seen a single time. The rearrangement joins TRBV19 to TRBJ2-6; 11 positions match TRBD1. The V segment lost 7 bases and the J segment 0 bases; nucleotides outside the gene matches: 5. The CDR3 spans 17 residues. Looked up from germline, CDR1 is LNHDA and CDR2 is SQIVND (reference sequence). In nucleotides, the CDR3 is TGTGCCAGTACTGCCGGGACAGGGGGCTCTGGGGCCAACGTCCTGACTTTC. Its translation: CASTAGTGGSGANVLTF.

The chain carries TRBV10-3 and TRBJ1-5; perhaps TRBD1 as D (6 bases). CDR1 and CDR2 from the germline V gene are ENHRY and SYGVKD. This CDR3 has 14 amino acids. Trimming left V 8 bases short and J 3 bases short, with 14 bases between. CDR3 coding DNA: TGTGCCATCGGAAATCAGGGGTTCAATCAGCCCCAGCATTTT. This encodes CAIGNQGFNQPQHF.

The genes are TRBV5-6 and TRBJ2-1, with TRBD2 as a possible D gene (6 bases). This CDR3 is built from 17 residues. Trimming stripped 4 bases from V and 5 bases from J, with 22 bases between. Germline CDR1 reads SGHDT; CDR2 reads YYEEEE. The CDR3 nucleotides read TGTGCCAGCAGCCCCCGGTGGGGGACTCCCGGGGACAATGAGCAGTTCTTC. Its protein is CASSPRWGTPGDNEQFF.